This T cell receptor (beta chain) was identified in a study of T cell responses to AZD1222 COVID-19 vaccine (dated by TCRdb to the early 2020s). For the study in its entirety: AZD1222 recipients whose second dose came at about 4 weeks and those whose second dose came at about 12 weeks were combined into one group, since spike-specific TCR depth and breadth did not differ between the two schedules. A total of 233 trial participants underwent TCR sequencing, of whom about 210 had received two doses of AZD1222 and about 25 had received two doses of the MenACWY control vaccine. Enrollment into the trials was organized by age into subgroups of 18-55, 56-69 and 70-plus years, and those subgroups contained about 160, 30 and 59 TCR-sequenced participants, respectively. The paper's findings and limits, for the study overall: Conclusions about previously exposed vaccinees are limited because only six or seven AZD1222 recipients were SARS-CoV-2 seropositive at baseline. Reportedly, close to half of the unique spike-specific TCRs recognized epitopes lying outside the regions that are mutated in the B.1.351 and B.1.1.7 variants. Most participants were white British and females outnumbered males, and the authors suggested that clonal diversity may have been underestimated. In the small 56-69-year group, the increase in depth fell short of significance, most likely because of low power. Vaccine-associated CD4 TCRs spanned the whole spike protein, with dominant responses in regions 160-218 and 743-854. After two AZD1222 doses, both the breadth and the depth of spike-specific TCRs were significantly higher than at day 0 and than in MenACWY recipients. Because no day 14 peak-response samples were available, the repertoires could be characterized only after the peak T cell response.

CDR1 and CDR2 are drawn from the germline V gene (reference sequence): LNHNV, YYDKDF. The CDR3 spans 18 residues, from the cysteine through the phenylalanine. Just CDR3 DNA is preserved here, 54 bases in frame from base 1. V was cut back by 0 bases and J by 1 base, leaving a gap of 16 bases between them. The CDR3 regions of human TCRbeta chains were analyzed by immunosequencing. The published analysis was carried out like this. Repertoire TCRs were matched against a reference library of SARS-CoV-2-specific TCRs generated with the MIRA antigen-specificity platform. Breadth meant the fraction of unique TCRs that were SARS-CoV-2-associated, whereas depth meant the fraction of total T cells that were SARS-CoV-2-associated. Using the MIRA data, each spike-specific TCR was assigned both to the spike region to which the TCR was reactive and to a CD4 or CD8 class. Log10-transformed breadth and depth values were compared by one-way ANOVA with Sidak's multiple comparisons tests. This is the immuneACCESS table as TCRdb keeps it, with only in-frame sequences that have V and J called. A part of the clones is gone; compared with another copy, unresolved V genes explain less than half, and the rest is unexplained. The V and J calls and the clone size are those of that table, but D and trimming were determined from the DNA. In this sample the table shows approximately 160,000 clones, 85% to 95% of which occur a single time. The ten largest clonotypes hold over 0.7% of the sample.

Of note for this clone: The specificity of this receptor is unknown. No clone much larger than this one lies a single base away; base qualities are absent.

This sample's time point label indicates: baseline before first vaccination. Vaccinee samples were obtained from the UK trials COV001 and COV002, which included a single-blind randomized controlled phase 2/3 trial of AZD1222 (ChAdOx1 nCoV-19) in healthy adults. For TCRbeta chain sequencing, PBMC samples were collected from trial participants at day 0 and at day 28 after the second dose. The sample was peripheral blood, taken on day 0 of AZD1222 vaccination. The chain was built from TRBV15 and TRBJ1-3; TRBD1 might be the D gene, on 5 matching bases. This receptor was obtained from an adult in good health. This receptor has the CDR3 CATSRDGEVTGSGNTIYF. The nucleotide sequence is given as TGTGCCACCAGCAGAGATGGGGAAGTAACAGGATCTGGAAACACCATATATTTT.